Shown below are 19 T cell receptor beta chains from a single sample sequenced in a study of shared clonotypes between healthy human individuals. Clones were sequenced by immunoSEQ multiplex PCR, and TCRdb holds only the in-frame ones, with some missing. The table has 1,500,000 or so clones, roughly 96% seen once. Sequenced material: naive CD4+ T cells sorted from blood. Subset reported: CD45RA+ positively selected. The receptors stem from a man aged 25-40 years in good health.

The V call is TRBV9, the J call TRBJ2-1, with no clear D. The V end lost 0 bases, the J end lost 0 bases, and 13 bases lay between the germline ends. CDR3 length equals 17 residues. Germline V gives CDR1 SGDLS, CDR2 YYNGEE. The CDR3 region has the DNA TGTGCCAGCAGCGTAGGGGGTGGCCGGAGCTCCTACAATGAGCAGTTCTTC. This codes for CASSVGGGRSSYNEQFF.

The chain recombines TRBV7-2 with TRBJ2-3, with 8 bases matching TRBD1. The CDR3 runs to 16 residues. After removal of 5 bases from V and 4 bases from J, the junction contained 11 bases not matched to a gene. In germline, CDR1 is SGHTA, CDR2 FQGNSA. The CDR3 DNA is TGTGCCAGCAGCCGCGGACAGGGTGGATGGGCAGATACGCAGTATTTT. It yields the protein CASSRGQGGWADTQYF.

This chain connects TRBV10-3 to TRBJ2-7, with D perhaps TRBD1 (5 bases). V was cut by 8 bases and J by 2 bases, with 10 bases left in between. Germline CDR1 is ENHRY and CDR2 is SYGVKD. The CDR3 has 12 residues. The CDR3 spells CAIGHTTYEQYF. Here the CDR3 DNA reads TGTGCCATCGGACATACTACCTACGAGCAGTACTTC.

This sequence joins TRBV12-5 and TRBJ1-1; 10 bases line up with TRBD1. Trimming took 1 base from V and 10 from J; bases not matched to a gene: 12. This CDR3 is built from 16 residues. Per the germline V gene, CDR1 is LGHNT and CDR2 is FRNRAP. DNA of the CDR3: TGTGCTAGTGGTTTGGAAACCGGGACAGGGGCTACCCTAGCTTTCTTT. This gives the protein CASGLETGTGATLAFF. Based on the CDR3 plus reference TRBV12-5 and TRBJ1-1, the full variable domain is DARVTQTPRHKVTEMGQEVTMRCQPILGHNTVFWYRQTMMQGLELLAYFRNRAPLDDSGMPKDRFSAEMPDATLATLKIQPSEPRDSAVYFCASGLETGTGATLAFFGQGTRLTVV.

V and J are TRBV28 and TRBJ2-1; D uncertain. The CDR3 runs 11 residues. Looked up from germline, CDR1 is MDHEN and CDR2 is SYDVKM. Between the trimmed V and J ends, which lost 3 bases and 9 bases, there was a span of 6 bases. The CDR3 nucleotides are TGTGCCAGCAGTTTGGTAGGTGAGCAGTTCTTC. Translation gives CASSLVGEQFF.

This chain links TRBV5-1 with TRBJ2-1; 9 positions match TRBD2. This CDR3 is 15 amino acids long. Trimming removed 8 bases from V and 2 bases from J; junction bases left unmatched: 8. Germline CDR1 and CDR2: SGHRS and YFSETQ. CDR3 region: CASTKSSGTYNEQFF. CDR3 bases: TGCGCCAGTACCAAATCTAGCGGGACCTACAATGAGCAGTTCTTC.

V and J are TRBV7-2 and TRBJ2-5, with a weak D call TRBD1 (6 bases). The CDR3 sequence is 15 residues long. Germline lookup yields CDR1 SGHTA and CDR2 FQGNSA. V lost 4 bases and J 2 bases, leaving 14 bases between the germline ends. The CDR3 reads CASSSWGRGQETQYF. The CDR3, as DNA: TGTGCCAGCAGCTCATGGGGCAGGGGACAAGAGACCCAGTACTTC.

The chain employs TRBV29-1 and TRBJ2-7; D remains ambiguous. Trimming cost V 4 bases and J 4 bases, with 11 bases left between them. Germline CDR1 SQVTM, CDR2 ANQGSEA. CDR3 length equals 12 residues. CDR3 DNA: TGCAGCGTTGCGGATGGAAAGTACGAGCAGTACTTC. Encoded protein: CSVADGKYEQYF.

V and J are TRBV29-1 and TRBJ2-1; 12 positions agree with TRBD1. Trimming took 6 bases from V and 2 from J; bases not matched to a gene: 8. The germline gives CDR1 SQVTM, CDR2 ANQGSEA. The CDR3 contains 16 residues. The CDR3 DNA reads TGCAGCGTCAGGACGGGACAGGGGGCCACCTACAATGAGCAGTTCTTC. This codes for CSVRTGQGATYNEQFF.

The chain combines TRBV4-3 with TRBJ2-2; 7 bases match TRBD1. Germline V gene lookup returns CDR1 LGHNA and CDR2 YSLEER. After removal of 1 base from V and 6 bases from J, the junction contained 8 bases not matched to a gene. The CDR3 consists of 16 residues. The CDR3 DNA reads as TGCGCCAGCAGCCAAGTGGGACAGAGCCTCGCCGGGGAGCTGTTTTTT. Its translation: CASSQVGQSLAGELFF.

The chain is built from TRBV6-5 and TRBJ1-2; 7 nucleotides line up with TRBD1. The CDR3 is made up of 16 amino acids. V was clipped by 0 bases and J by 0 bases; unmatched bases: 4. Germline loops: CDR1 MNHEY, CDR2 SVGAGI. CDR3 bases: TGTGCCAGCAGTTACTCTCCGGGACAGACTAACTATGGCTACACCTTC. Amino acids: CASSYSPGQTNYGYTF.

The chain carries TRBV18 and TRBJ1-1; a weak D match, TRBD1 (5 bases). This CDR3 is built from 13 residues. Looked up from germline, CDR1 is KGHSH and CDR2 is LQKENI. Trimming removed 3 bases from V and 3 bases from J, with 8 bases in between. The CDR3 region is CASSPQGHTEAFF. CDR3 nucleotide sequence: TGTGCCAGCTCACCGCAGGGCCACACTGAAGCTTTCTTT.

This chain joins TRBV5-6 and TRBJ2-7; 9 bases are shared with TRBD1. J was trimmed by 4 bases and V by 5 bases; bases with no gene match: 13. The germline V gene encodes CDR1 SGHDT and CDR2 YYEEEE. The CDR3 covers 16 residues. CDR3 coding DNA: TGTGCCAGCAGTCGCCGAGTGGGGACAGGGCTTTACGAGCAGTACTTC. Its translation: CASSRRVGTGLYEQYF. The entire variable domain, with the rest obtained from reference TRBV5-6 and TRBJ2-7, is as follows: DAGVTQSPTHLIKTRGQQVTLRCSPKSGHDTVSWYQQALGQGPQFIFQYYEEEERQRGNFPDRFSGHQFPNYSSELNVNALLLGDSALYLCASSRRVGTGLYEQYFGPGTRLTVT.

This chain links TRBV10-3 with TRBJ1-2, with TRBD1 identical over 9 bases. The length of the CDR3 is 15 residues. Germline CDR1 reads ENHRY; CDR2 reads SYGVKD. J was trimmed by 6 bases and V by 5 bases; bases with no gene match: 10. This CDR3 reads CAISFYPDRGDGYTF. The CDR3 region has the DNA TGTGCCATCAGTTTTTATCCGGACAGGGGTGATGGCTACACCTTC.

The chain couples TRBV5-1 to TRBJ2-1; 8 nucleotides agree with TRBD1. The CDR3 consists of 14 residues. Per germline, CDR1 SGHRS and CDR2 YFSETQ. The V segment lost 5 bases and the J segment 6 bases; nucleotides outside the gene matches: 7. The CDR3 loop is CASRPGTGFNEQFF. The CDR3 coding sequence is TGCGCCAGCAGACCCGGGACAGGTTTCAATGAGCAGTTCTTC.

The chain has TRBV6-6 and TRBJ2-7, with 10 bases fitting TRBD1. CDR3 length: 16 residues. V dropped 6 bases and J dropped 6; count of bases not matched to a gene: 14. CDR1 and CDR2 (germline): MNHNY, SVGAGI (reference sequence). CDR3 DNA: TGTGCCAGCAGCCGCGGGACAGGGGTTCTCATGGGCGAGCAGTACTTC. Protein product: CASSRGTGVLMGEQYF.

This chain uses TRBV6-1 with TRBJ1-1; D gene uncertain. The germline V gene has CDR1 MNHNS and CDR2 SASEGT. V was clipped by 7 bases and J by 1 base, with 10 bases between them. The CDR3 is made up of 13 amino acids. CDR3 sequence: CASKLGPNTEAFF. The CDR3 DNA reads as TGTGCCAGCAAGCTGGGCCCGAACACTGAAGCTTTCTTT.

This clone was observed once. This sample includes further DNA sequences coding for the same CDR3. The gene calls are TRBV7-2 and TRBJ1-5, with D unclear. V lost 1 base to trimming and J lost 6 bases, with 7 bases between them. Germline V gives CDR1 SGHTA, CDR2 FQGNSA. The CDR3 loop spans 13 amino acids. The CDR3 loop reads CASSLDPLQPQHF. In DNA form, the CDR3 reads TGTGCCAGCAGCTTAGATCCCCTTCAGCCCCAGCATTTT.

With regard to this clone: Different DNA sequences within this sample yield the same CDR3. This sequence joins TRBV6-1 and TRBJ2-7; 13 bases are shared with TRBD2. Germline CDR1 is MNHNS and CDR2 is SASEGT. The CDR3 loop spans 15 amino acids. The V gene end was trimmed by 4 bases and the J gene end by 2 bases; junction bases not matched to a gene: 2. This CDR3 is CASSATSGRAYEQYF. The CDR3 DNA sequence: TGTGCCAGCAGTGCAACTAGCGGGAGGGCCTACGAGCAGTACTTC.